This T cell receptor (beta chain) was captured by sequencing in a study of blood T cell repertoires in COVID-19. About the study: The United States, Italy and Spain were the sources of the acute and convalescent COVID-19 samples. In each case, the material was cDNA or gDNA derived from T cells, B-cell-depleted T cells, or PBMCs.

This CDR3 contains 13 residues. In germline, CDR1 is SGHDT, CDR2 YYEEEE. Trimming took 4 bases from V and 2 from J, leaving 9 bases between them. Under the authors' procedure: Quantification of nucleated cells was approximated via reference gene primer amplification. The table came from immunoSEQ multiplex PCR; TCRdb's copy has only in-frame clones and leaves some out. D and trimming come from the DNA, and the V and J calls and clone size come from that table. The table includes 150,000 to 200,000 clones, around 75% detected once. This receptor was obtained from a woman aged 80 or over with acute or convalescent COVID-19. The J gene is TRBJ1-2, the V gene TRBV5-6; possibly TRBD1 for D (6 bases). Sequencing was performed on peripheral blood. The chain's CDR3 is CASSQGFNYGYTF. CDR3 DNA: TGTGCCAGCAGCCAGGGGTTCAACTATGGCTACACCTTC.